This TCR beta chain is drawn from a study of identical twins. Points from the study as a whole: Where out-of-frame alpha sequences were twin-shared, they showed excess low generation probability. Fewer insertions were carried by abundant cord blood beta clonotypes, but none was seen in memory repertoires.

Each CDR3 protein is one row after TCRdb ran MiXCR on the 5' RACE reads. The sample yields 250,000 to 350,000 distinct CDR3 sequences, under 9% seen once. Germline lookup yields CDR1 SGHRS and CDR2 YFSETQ. This CDR3 region has 16 residues. The V and J ends lost 4 bases and 4 bases, in that order; junction bases with no gene match: 11. This clonotype has just a few counts. What it binds is unknown. This sample also belongs to another study, concerning yellow fever vaccine responses in identical twins.

The sequenced sample was memory (CD45RO+) T cells sorted from blood. This chain joins TRBV5-1 and TRBJ2-5, with 9 bases identical to TRBD2. This TCR was recovered from a woman under 30 in good health. In DNA, the CDR3 is TGCGCCAGCAGCCCACGGACCCCGCGGGGGGGAGAGACCCAGTACTTC. Amino acid sequence: CASSPRTPRGGETQYF.